The entry that follows covers one T cell receptor (beta chain) sequence. Generated by immunoSEQ multiplex PCR, the TCRdb table keeps only in-frame clones and is missing some. The sample shows over 85,000 clones, 80% of them seen only once. The data stem from a study of Ad26.COV2.S vaccination and SARS-CoV-2 variants. The CDR3 runs 14 residues. CDR1 is SNHLY and CDR2 is FYNNEI in the germline V gene. Trimming cost V 8 bases and J 2 bases; bases outside gene matches: 5. The source was peripheral blood, collected after recovery from COVID-19. This clonotype originated in a human donor who had recovered from COVID-19. The chain is built from TRBV2 and TRBJ1-5; 8 bases line up with TRBD1. CDR3 coding DNA: TGTGCCAGCGGACCGACAGGGGGCAATCAGCCCCAGCATTTT. Translating gives CASGPTGGNQPQHF.